Described below is a single TCR beta chain sequence and its context. The sample holds one count of this clone. What this receptor recognizes is not known. The input lacks base qualities; no much larger clone sits a single base away. Each collaborating institution followed its own protocols to collect whole blood in K2EDTA tubes. For TCRbeta analysis, collaborator samples were shipped as frozen whole blood, as isolated PBMCs, or as DNA extracted from either sample type. The immunoSEQ Assay, a bias-controlled multiplex PCR, was used to amplify TCRbeta CDR3 regions from genomic DNA. Concerning the study's data processing: Nucleated cell counts per sample were estimated from amplification of reference gene primers within the assay. Sequence reads were collapsed and filtered to measure the absolute abundance of every unique TCRbeta CDR3 rearrangement. For each sample, productive Simpson clonality was calculated by taking the square root of Simpson's diversity index across productive rearrangements. What TCRdb holds here is the immuneACCESS table cut down to in-frame rearrangements. Part of the clones is not present; checked against another copy, under half of the missing clones reflect an unresolved V gene, and the others are unexplained. That table is the source of V, J and clone size, and D and trimming were worked out from the DNA. The table for this sample lists around 250,000 clones; about 89% of them were counted only once. The ten largest account for approximately 8.2% of the sample.

V and J lose 4 bases and 2 bases, and a span of 12 bases separates them. CDR3 length: 14 amino acids, cysteine to phenylalanine. The sequence is cut down to CDR3 DNA, 42 bases in frame from base 1. Reading the germline V gene gives CDR1 SGHRS and CDR2 YFSETQ. The record originates from a study of blood T cell repertoires in COVID-19 (dated by TCRdb to the early 2020s). For context, the study as a whole: Collaborator samples came from the United States, Italy and Spain and covered acute and convalescent phases of COVID-19. Sample metadata almost always included a de-identified subject ID, COVID-19 status, age in years and sex. The repertoires were released in a freely available public database intended as a resource for research on the immune response to SARS-CoV-2. Where available, HLA class I and class II types were obtained from metadata supplied by the sample provider rather than from assay-based typing. The material from the prospective study consisted of cDNA or gDNA derived from T cells, B-cell-depleted T cells, or PBMCs. Deeply sampled blood TCRbeta repertoires from subjects exposed to, actively infected with, or recovered from COVID-19 were included in the dataset. Samples were obtained from the ongoing ImmuneRACE study (first 160 participants) and from about 1,300 subjects provided by 6 global collaborators.

What the work shows at the level of the full study, not this receptor alone: The quantity of clinical and demographic metadata differed by source and by participant and was supplied without curation.

The receptor chain draws on TRBV5-1 and TRBJ2-5, with a tentative D gene TRBD2 over 7 matching bases. The clonotype originates from a middle-aged man with active or convalescent COVID-19. Sequencing was performed on peripheral blood. The encoded CDR3 is CASSGGGGQETQYF. In nucleotide form, the sequence is TGCGCCAGCAGCGGGGGAGGGGGTCAAGAGACCCAGTACTTC.